This entry concerns a single T cell receptor (beta chain). Antigen unknown. This entry is derived from a study of radiation and T cells in renal cell carcinoma. Study results and caveats: From baseline, blood top tumor clonotypes peaked at 2 weeks post-radiation. No pretreatment tumor biopsies were available for baseline clonotypes.

Time point here: baseline pretreatment blood. Noted treatment: 15 Gy SBRT to primary tumor, nephrectomy 4 weeks later. Blood was sampled at baseline, 2 weeks and 4 weeks after SBRT. The tumor was a clear cell renal cell carcinoma. The V gene's germline CDR1 is SGHNT and CDR2 YYREEE (reference sequence). The junction had 6 bases not matched to a gene; V was cut back by 3 bases and J by 5 bases. CDR3 length: 15 residues. TCRdb's table, derived via immunoSEQ multiplex PCR, lists solely in-frame clones and lacks some. This table has some 150,000 clones, around four fifths appearing once. The chain couples TRBV5-4 to TRBJ2-7; TRBD2 matches at 12 bases. The receptor comes from a woman aged 45-59 years with renal cell carcinoma. Specimen: blood, collected from a patient whose treatment included radiotherapy and nephrectomy. The CDR3 region has the DNA TGTGCCAGCAGCTCGAGACTAGCGGGGGTGGACGAGCAGTACTTC. Residues: CASSSRLAGVDEQYF.